The next 12 T cell receptor beta chains were all read from a single sample in a study of OX40 agonist ivuxolimab in advanced cancers. Assay used: immunoSEQ multiplex PCR; TCRdb lists only in-frame clones, some missing. This sample has 75,000 to 100,000 clones; about 92% occur once, and the top ten carry 3% to 4%. The specimen was CD4+ or CD8+ T cells sorted from blood, collected in a trial of the OX40 agonist ivuxolimab. The receptors come from an adult with an advanced solid tumor such as melanoma, head and neck, liver or kidney cancer.

The chain uses TRBV6-1 and TRBJ2-1; D is unclear. The ends were cut back, 1 base at V and 1 base at J, with 11 bases in the middle. The germline CDR1 and CDR2 sequences are MNHNS and SASEGT. This CDR3 has 16 amino acids. The CDR3 region is CASSEEGLWSYNEQFF. The CDR3 region has the DNA TGTGCCAGCAGTGAAGAGGGCCTTTGGTCCTACAATGAGCAGTTCTTC.

The CDR3 DNA follows: TGTGCCAGCAGCTTAGCCATTACTAGCGGGTTAGGGAAGACCCAGTACTTC. This sequence encodes CASSLAITSGLGKTQYF. The V and J genes are TRBV7-8 and TRBJ2-5; the match to TRBD2 covers 9 bases. With V trimmed by 0 bases and J by 6 bases, 11 bases remained unmatched. CDR1 SGHVS and CDR2 FQNEAQ come from the germline V gene. The CDR3 contains 17 residues.

This chain uses TRBV4-1 with TRBJ2-2, with D unresolved. Germline V CDR1 and CDR2: MGHRA, YSYEKL. V gave up 3 bases and J gave up 3 bases, with 8 bases separating them. The CDR3 loop spans 14 amino acids. This CDR3 is CASSHTIHTGELFF. The CDR3 DNA reads as TGCGCCAGCAGCCACACCATCCACACCGGGGAGCTGTTTTTT.

This sequence joins TRBV28 and TRBJ1-5; TRBD1 aligns across 8 bases. V shed 6 bases and J 7 bases; nucleotides not matched to a gene: 11. Germline-derived CDR1 and CDR2 are MDHEN and SYDVKM. This CDR3 contains 15 residues. CDR3 DNA: TGTGCCAGCAGCCCCGCACAGGGGGTATGGCAGCCCCAGCATTTT. Amino acids: CASSPAQGVWQPQHF.

V gene TRBV19 combines with J gene TRBJ2-1; 9 nucleotides match TRBD1. Germline V gives CDR1 LNHDA, CDR2 SQIVND (reference sequence). The J segment lost 6 bases and the V segment lost 2 bases, leaving 8 bases of the junction unmatched. This CDR3 region has 16 residues. The CDR3 DNA sequence: TGTGCCAGTAGTATAACGATAGAGACAGGGGGCAATGAGCAGTTCTTC. This translates into CASSITIETGGNEQFF.

This rearrangement joins TRBV5-6 to TRBJ1-6, with TRBD1 as a possible D gene (5 bases). Germline CDR1 is SGHDT and CDR2 is YYEEEE. Trimming pared 0 bases from V and 0 bases from J, leaving 10 bases between. The CDR3 is 17 amino acids. The CDR3 here is CASSLGSGPSYNSPLHF. The DNA for the CDR3 is TGTGCCAGCAGCTTGGGATCAGGGCCCTCCTATAATTCACCCCTCCACTTT.

V usage is TRBV7-2 and J usage is TRBJ1-5, with 10 nucleotides matching TRBD1. The CDR3 is 16 residues long. Germline V gene data show CDR1 as SGHTA and CDR2 as FQGNSA. Trimming cost V 0 bases and J 4 bases; bases outside gene matches: 3. The CDR3 protein is CASSLAPGQGNQPQHF. As DNA, the CDR3 is TGTGCCAGCAGCTTAGCCCCGGGACAGGGGAATCAGCCCCAGCATTTT.

This chain uses TRBV5-5 with TRBJ1-2; the match to TRBD1 covers 9 bases. The V gene's germline CDR1 is SGHKS and CDR2 YYEKEE (reference sequence). The V gene end was trimmed by 0 bases and the J gene end by 8 bases; junction bases not matched to a gene: 5. This CDR3 has 14 residues. The CDR3 loop is CASSLAQGASGYTF. CDR3 nucleotide sequence: TGTGCCAGCAGCTTGGCACAGGGGGCGTCAGGCTACACCTTC.

This clone occurred once. The rearrangement links TRBV2 to TRBJ2-3; D is uncertain. The CDR3 is 14 amino acids. Trimming removed 6 bases at V and 4 bases at J, with 14 bases between. The germline V gene has CDR1 SNHLY and CDR2 FYNNEI. The chain's CDR3 is CASRRLVKADTQYF. The CDR3 DNA reads as TGTGCCAGCAGGAGGTTAGTGAAGGCAGATACGCAGTATTTT.

The chain uses TRBV5-5 and TRBJ2-7; 7 nucleotides agree with TRBD1. This CDR3 spans 15 amino acids. V trimming: 2 bases; J trimming: 1 base; junction bases outside the gene matches: 6. CDR1 is SGHKS and CDR2 is YYEKEE in the germline V gene (reference sequence). This chain's CDR3 is CASSLQGPPSYEQYF. In DNA, the CDR3 is TGTGCCAGCAGCTTACAGGGGCCACCATCCTACGAGCAGTACTTC.

This clone was picked up a small number of times. The V call is TRBV4-1, the J call TRBJ2-3, with TRBD2 matching 11 bases. V shed 4 bases, J shed 3 bases, and the junction held 6 bases outside the gene matches. CDR1 is MGHRA, CDR2 YSYEKL, per germline. This CDR3 has 16 amino acids. The CDR3 reads CASSPWASGGTDTQYF. CDR3 bases: TGCGCCAGCAGCCCCTGGGCTAGCGGGGGGACAGATACGCAGTATTTT.

The chain employs TRBV9 and TRBJ2-2; no clear D gene. The CDR3 covers 13 residues. V gave up 3 bases and J gave up 4 bases, with 7 bases separating them. Germline loops: CDR1 SGDLS, CDR2 YYNGEE. The CDR3 region has the DNA TGTGCCAGCAGCGGTGTATCCACCGGGGAGCTGTTTTTT. Its protein is CASSGVSTGELFF.